Presented here are 4 T cell receptor beta chains from one specimen sequenced in a study of blood T cell repertoires in COVID-19. TCRdb's table, derived via immunoSEQ multiplex PCR, lists solely in-frame clones and lacks some. The sample holds around 100,000 clones, 85% seen once. What was sequenced was peripheral blood. The source of these receptors is a human donor in a cohort sampled during active COVID-19.

The chain couples TRBV27 to TRBJ2-3, with D perhaps TRBD2 (5 bases). CDR1 MNHEY and CDR2 SMNVEV come from the germline V gene (reference sequence). The germline V and J ends were trimmed by 6 bases and 2 bases, with 9 bases remaining between them. The CDR3 length is 13 residues. The CDR3: CASRGLFTDTQYF. For the CDR3, the DNA is TGTGCCAGCAGAGGACTCTTCACAGATACGCAGTATTTT.

This clone was recorded a few times. V usage is TRBV4-1 and J usage is TRBJ2-1; D ambiguous. Germline loops: CDR1 MGHRA, CDR2 YSYEKL. CDR3 length equals 13 residues. V was shortened by 0 bases and J by 10 bases, with 10 bases between the two germline ends. Here the CDR3 reads CASSQDGRWEQFF. The DNA for the CDR3 is TGCGCCAGCAGCCAAGATGGCAGGTGGGAGCAGTTCTTC.

The CDR3 here is CASSPRHPDTQYF. CDR3 DNA: TGTGCCAGCTCACCACGACACCCAGATACGCAGTATTTT. The chain couples TRBV18 to TRBJ2-3, with D uncertain. Per germline, CDR1 KGHSH and CDR2 LQKENI. The V and J ends lost 1 base and 4 bases respectively, with 6 bases between them. The CDR3 is 13 residues long.

The CDR3: CSVPYRGRNEQFF. The CDR3, as DNA: TGCAGCGTTCCCTACAGGGGGCGGAATGAGCAGTTCTTC. The chain combines TRBV29-1 with TRBJ2-1, with 9 bases identical to TRBD1. J lost 7 bases, V lost 5 bases, and 6 bases had no gene match. The CDR3 has 13 amino acids. Germline V CDR1 and CDR2: SQVTM, ANQGSEA.